This entry lists 32 T cell receptor beta chains sequenced from one sample in a study of blood T cell repertoires in COVID-19. The repertoire was sequenced with immunoSEQ multiplex PCR; TCRdb's copy has only in-frame clones and lacks some. The repertoire holds roughly 300,000 clones, with approximately 86% as singletons. The sequenced sample was PBMCs or T cells enriched from blood (not recorded which). The receptors come from a woman in her thirties or forties with acute COVID-19.

The rearrangement links TRBV4-1 to TRBJ1-2; 8 bases line up with TRBD1. The CDR3 consists of 17 residues. The V segment lost 1 base and the J segment 0 bases; nucleotides outside the gene matches: 7. CDR1 and CDR2 (germline): MGHRA, YSYEKL. For the CDR3, the DNA is TGCGCCAGCAGCCAAGCATTGCAGGGGGCGTCTAACTATGGCTACACCTTC. This sequence encodes CASSQALQGASNYGYTF.

The J gene is TRBJ2-7, the V gene TRBV19; the match to TRBD1 covers 10 bases. Germline V CDR1 and CDR2: LNHDA, SQIVND (reference sequence). There are 17 residues in the CDR3. V was pared by 4 bases and J by 4 bases, with 13 bases of the junction left unmatched. The CDR3 DNA sequence: TGTGCCAGTAGTACCACAGCCCCAGGGGACAGGGGTTACGAGCAGTACTTC. Its protein product is CASSTTAPGDRGYEQYF.

This clone was seen once. CDR3 loop: CASSPRGTGGLEKLFF. The CDR3 DNA reads TGTGCCAGTAGTCCGCGGGGGACAGGGGGTCTTGAAAAACTGTTTTTT. The chain combines TRBV19 with TRBJ1-4; TRBD1 matches at 11 bases. This CDR3 has 16 amino acids. V shed 5 bases, J shed 7 bases, and the junction held 9 bases outside the gene matches. The V gene's germline CDR1 is LNHDA and CDR2 SQIVND (reference sequence).

This chain uses TRBV6-2 or TRBV6-3 with TRBJ2-3; 13 bases are shared with TRBD2. Per germline, CDR1 MNHEY and CDR2 SVGEGT. The CDR3 has 17 amino acids. With 4 bases clipped from V and 3 bases from J, the junction kept 7 bases outside the gene matches. CDR3 residues: CASSLLTSGGATDTQYF. The DNA for the CDR3 is TGTGCCAGCAGTTTATTAACTAGCGGGGGGGCGACAGATACGCAGTATTTT.

CDR3 sequence reads: CASRRGRQSPTNEKLFF. The DNA of the CDR3 is TGTGCCAGCAGACGAGGGAGGCAGTCACCAACTAATGAAAAACTGTTTTTT. The chain is built from TRBV7-2 and TRBJ1-4; unclear D gene. V gave up 6 bases and J gave up 0 bases, with 17 bases separating them. Germline V lookup: CDR1 SGHTA, CDR2 FQGNSA. The CDR3 contains 17 residues.

The chain uses TRBV10-3 and TRBJ2-3; 12 bases map to TRBD2. Looked up from germline, CDR1 is ENHRY and CDR2 is SYGVKD. The V segment lost 6 bases and the J segment 1 base; nucleotides outside the gene matches: 8. CDR3 length: 17 residues. CDR3 DNA sequence: TGTGCCATCAGGGACCTAGCGGGGGGGCGGGGCACAGATACGCAGTATTTT. It is translated as CAIRDLAGGRGTDTQYF.

V usage is TRBV27 and J usage is TRBJ1-6, with 7 bases that match TRBD1. Germline lookup yields CDR1 MNHEY and CDR2 SMNVEV (reference sequence). This CDR3 spans 16 amino acids. The V and J ends lost 5 bases and 13 bases, in that order; junction bases with no gene match: 17. In DNA, the CDR3 is TGTGCCAGCAGTCCCGGAACAGGGGTTACGGTGGCCCCCCTCCACTTT. This gives the protein CASSPGTGVTVAPLHF.

The V and J genes are TRBV10-3 and TRBJ2-2; D remains unclear. The CDR3 runs 13 residues. The V end was cut by 5 bases, the J end by 6 bases, with 10 bases between. CDR1 is ENHRY, CDR2 SYGVKD, per germline. The CDR3, as DNA: TGTGCCATCAGTTCGGGTGTGGCCGGGGAGCTGTTTTTT. This sequence encodes CAISSGVAGELFF.

The rearrangement uses TRBV28 and TRBJ2-6; the match to TRBD2 covers 9 bases. The CDR3 consists of 15 residues. Per germline, CDR1 MDHEN and CDR2 SYDVKM. The V and J ends lost 5 bases and 7 bases, in that order; junction bases with no gene match: 6. CDR3 in DNA: TGTGCCAGCAGTCCACATAGCGGGAGCGCCAACGTCCTGACTTTC. Translated, it gives CASSPHSGSANVLTF.

In its sample, this clone was seen once. The chain joins TRBV5-1 to TRBJ2-7; 10 bases line up with TRBD2. Trimming took 7 bases from V and 7 from J; bases not matched to a gene: 8. Per the germline V gene, CDR1 is SGHRS and CDR2 is YFSETQ. The CDR3 extends over 13 amino acids. For the CDR3, the DNA is TGCGCCAGCTCGGGAACTAGCGGGGTTGAGCAGTACTTC. This gives the protein CASSGTSGVEQYF. Full variable domain (missing parts from reference TRBV5-1 and TRBJ2-7): KAGVTQTPRYLIKTRGQQVTLSCSPISGHRSVSWYQQTPGQGLQFLFEYFSETQRNKGNFPGRFSGRQFSNSRSEMNVSTLELGDSALYLCASSGTSGVEQYFGPGTRLTVT.

The chain joins TRBV5-6 to TRBJ2-2; 10 bases are shared with TRBD1. Germline assignment: CDR1 SGHDT and CDR2 YYEEEE. J gave up 5 bases and V 2 bases, and 6 bases lay outside the gene matches. The CDR3 consists of 16 residues. The CDR3 DNA sequence: TGTGCCAGCAGCTTTTCCGGGACAGGGGCGACCGGGGAGCTGTTTTTT. It codes for CASSFSGTGATGELFF.

This clone has more than one count but fewer than ten. The chain couples TRBV28 to TRBJ1-1; possibly TRBD1 for D (6 bases). Germline CDR1 MDHEN, CDR2 SYDVKM. V lost 1 base and J 6 bases, leaving 9 bases between the germline ends. The CDR3 totals 13 residues. The CDR3 bases are TGTGCCAGCAGTTTATCAGGGGCGGCTGAAGCTTTCTTT. Translation gives CASSLSGAAEAFF.

Comment on this clone: Being one base from a much bigger clone, this may be a read error. This chain links TRBV4-2 with TRBJ1-1; TRBD1 is a possible D gene (6 bases). Germline CDR1 reads LGHNA; CDR2 reads YNFKEQ. The CDR3 totals 18 residues. V was cut by 1 base and J by 1 base, with 19 bases left in between. CDR3 residues: CASSQVLVGGGANTEAFF. CDR3 in DNA: TGTGCCAGCAGCCAAGTGCTCGTGGGGGGGGGCGCGAACACTGAAGCTTTCTTT.

The chain employs TRBV19 and TRBJ2-1; the D gene is possibly TRBD1 (6 bases). There are 15 residues in the CDR3. V lost 3 bases and J lost 6, with 15 bases in between. CDR1 LNHDA and CDR2 SQIVND come from the germline V gene (reference sequence). CDR3 sequence reads: CASSILTGASNEQFF. The CDR3 region has the DNA TGTGCCAGTAGTATTTTGACAGGAGCGTCCAATGAGCAGTTCTTC.

This chain joins TRBV25-1 and TRBJ2-2; perhaps TRBD2 as D (6 bases). Germline V lookup: CDR1 MGHDK, CDR2 SYGVNS. The length of the CDR3 is 16 residues. The germline V and J ends were trimmed by 5 bases and 4 bases, with 17 bases remaining between them. As DNA, the CDR3 is TGTGCCAGCAGTAGAACCGGGGGACTCCTCACCGGGGAGCTGTTTTTT. This translates into CASSRTGGLLTGELFF.

V usage is TRBV2 and J usage is TRBJ1-2, with TRBD1 matching over 11 bases. V dropped 1 base and J dropped 13; count of bases not matched to a gene: 2. This CDR3 has 12 residues. The germline gives CDR1 SNHLY, CDR2 FYNNEI. In nucleotides, the CDR3 is TGTGCCAGCAGTGAAGGGGACAGGGGGGTCACCTTC. This translates into CASSEGDRGVTF.

This rearrangement joins TRBV6-6 to TRBJ2-7; 9 positions match TRBD1. Germline-derived CDR1 and CDR2 are MNHNY and SVGAGI (reference sequence). V lost 5 bases, J lost 4 bases, and 21 bases stayed unmatched. This CDR3 is 19 amino acids long. This chain's CDR3 is CASSRKLRTGAAGQYEQYF. The CDR3 DNA sequence: TGTGCCAGCAGTCGTAAATTAAGGACAGGGGCCGCGGGTCAGTACGAGCAGTACTTC.

V usage is TRBV11-3 and J usage is TRBJ2-3; 12 bases map to TRBD2. V lost 4 bases, J lost 2 bases, and 4 bases stayed unmatched. This CDR3 has 16 residues. The germline gives CDR1 SGHNT, CDR2 YENEEA. The CDR3 DNA is TGTGCCAGCAGCTCGAGGACTAGCGGGGTCACAGATACGCAGTATTTT. Translating it yields CASSSRTSGVTDTQYF. Combining the CDR3 with reference TRBV11-3 and TRBJ2-3 gives the whole variable domain EAGVVQSPRYKIIEKKQPVAFWCNPISGHNTLYWYLQNLGQGPELLIRYENEEAVDDSQLPKDRFSAERLKGVDSTLKIQPAELGDSAVYLCASSSRTSGVTDTQYFGPGTRLTVL.

This sequence joins TRBV18 and TRBJ1-2; D is perhaps TRBD1 (6 bases). The CDR3 sequence is 13 residues long. Germline-derived CDR1 and CDR2 are KGHSH and LQKENI. The germline V and J ends were trimmed by 4 bases and 6 bases, with 12 bases remaining between them. The CDR3 reads CASSLAGADGYTF. Written as DNA, the CDR3 is TGTGCCAGCTCACTAGCGGGGGCGGATGGCTACACCTTC. The whole variable domain, filled in from reference TRBV18 and TRBJ1-2, reads NAGVMQNPRHLVRRRGQEARLRCSPMKGHSHVYWYRQLPEEGLKFMVYLQKENIIDESGMPKERFSAEFPKEGPSILRIQQVVRGDSAAYFCASSLAGADGYTFGSGTRLTVV.

The DNA of the CDR3 is TGTGCCAGCAGCCTGCGGACTCTTGAGCAGTTCTTC. Translation: CASSLRTLEQFF. V is TRBV7-2 and J is TRBJ2-1; D may be TRBD2 (5 bases). Trimming shortened V by 5 bases and J by 9 bases, and 11 bases separated the two germline ends. The CDR3 totals 12 residues. CDR1 and CDR2 from the germline V gene are SGHTA and FQGNSA.

CDR3 in amino acids: CASSPVRGQSEKLFF. The CDR3, as DNA: TGTGCCAGCTCACCAGTCCGTGGACAGAGTGAAAAACTGTTTTTT. The chain uses TRBV18 and TRBJ1-4; D is possibly TRBD1 (6 bases). Deletions cut 2 bases from V and 7 bases from J, with 14 bases between. Germline lookup yields CDR1 KGHSH and CDR2 LQKENI. The CDR3 runs to 15 residues.

The rearrangement links TRBV4-2 to TRBJ2-2; possible D gene TRBD2, 5 bases. V gave up 4 bases and J gave up 4 bases, with 19 bases separating them. The CDR3 extends over 17 amino acids. The germline V gene encodes CDR1 LGHNA and CDR2 YNFKEQ. This CDR3 reads CASSPPRANDFTGELFF. CDR3 bases: TGTGCCAGCAGCCCGCCGAGGGCAAACGACTTCACCGGGGAGCTGTTTTTT.

This clone was picked up one time. The rearrangement joins TRBV24-1 to TRBJ2-3; TRBD2 matches 7 bases. V was clipped by 9 bases and J by 4 bases; unmatched bases: 6. The CDR3 covers 13 residues. The germline gives CDR1 KGHDR, CDR2 SFDVKD. CDR3 sequence reads: CATEGAGADTQYF. DNA for the CDR3: TGTGCCACCGAAGGCGCGGGGGCAGATACGCAGTATTTT.

The CDR3: CASVGGTSPLHF. The CDR3 nucleotides read TGTGCCAGCGTCGGGGGTACTTCACCCCTCCACTTT. The chain combines TRBV6-5 with TRBJ1-6; possibly TRBD1 for D (5 bases). Germline V gene data show CDR1 as MNHEY and CDR2 as SVGAGI. The CDR3 has 12 amino acids. V was clipped by 8 bases and J by 9 bases, with 11 bases between them.

The rearrangement uses TRBV6-5 and TRBJ1-5; TRBD1 agrees at 9 bases. From germline, CDR1 is MNHEY and CDR2 SVGAGI. The CDR3 covers 14 residues. Losses at the gene ends were 8 bases for V and 6 bases for J; bases not matched to a gene: 8. The CDR3 loop reads CASARTGAGQPQHF. CDR3 nucleotides: TGTGCCAGCGCCCGGACAGGGGCCGGTCAGCCCCAGCATTTT.

In the case of this clone: The identical CDR3 is also encoded by other nucleotide sequences in the sample. J is TRBJ1-2 and V is TRBV7-9; the match to TRBD1 covers 7 bases. Per the germline V gene, CDR1 is SEHNR and CDR2 is FQNEAQ (reference sequence). Trimming removed 6 bases from V and 3 bases from J; junction bases left unmatched: 4. This CDR3 has 13 residues. The chain's CDR3 is CASSPTGDYGYTF. Written as DNA, the CDR3 is TGTGCCAGCAGTCCTACAGGGGACTATGGCTACACCTTC.

The gene calls are TRBV28 and TRBJ1-5; 7 positions match TRBD1. Germline CDR1 reads MDHEN; CDR2 reads SYDVKM. J gave up 6 bases and V 3 bases, and 8 bases lay outside the gene matches. The CDR3 loop spans 15 amino acids. The CDR3 nucleotides are TGTGCCAGCAGTTTTCTGGGACAGCCCGGTCAGCCCCAGCATTTT. Protein product: CASSFLGQPGQPQHF. The full variable domain, its missing parts supplied by reference TRBV28 and TRBJ1-5, is DVKVTQSSRYLVKRTGEKVFLECVQDMDHENMFWYRQDPGLGLRLIYFSYDVKMKEKGDIPEGYSVSREKKERFSLILESASTNQTSMYLCASSFLGQPGQPQHFGDGTRLSIL.

The chain combines TRBV28 with TRBJ2-7, with TRBD1 identical over 7 bases. This CDR3 comprises 14 residues. The germline CDR1 and CDR2 sequences are MDHEN and SYDVKM. V was clipped by 6 bases and J by 4 bases; unmatched bases: 9. The chain's CDR3 is CASRRRQGQYEQYF. CDR3 bases: TGTGCCAGCAGAAGACGACAGGGTCAATACGAGCAGTACTTC.

Notes on this clone: Other DNA variants within this sample encode the same CDR3. The chain has TRBV2 and TRBJ1-2, with D hard to call. V lost 3 bases and J 2 bases, leaving 10 bases between the germline ends. There are 14 residues in the CDR3. Germline V CDR1 and CDR2: SNHLY, FYNNEI. CDR3: CASSEGRGNYGYTF. The DNA for the CDR3 is TGTGCCAGCAGTGAGGGGAGAGGGAACTATGGCTACACCTTC.

The chain is built from TRBV4-1 and TRBJ2-7, with D unclear. V lost 0 bases to trimming and J lost 4 bases, with 10 bases between them. The CDR3 is 14 amino acids. Germline V gene lookup returns CDR1 MGHRA and CDR2 YSYEKL. The CDR3 region is CASSQDNSRYEQYF. The CDR3 coding sequence is TGCGCCAGCAGCCAAGATAATAGCAGATACGAGCAGTACTTC.

With regard to this clone: An end of the junction does not agree with germline; a read error may underlie this. This chain uses TRBV12-3 or TRBV12-4 with TRBJ1-1; 10 nucleotides agree with TRBD1. The CDR3 totals 12 residues. The CDR3 coding sequence is TGTGCCAGCAGTCCATCCGGGACAGGGGCTTACTTT. It yields the protein CASSPSGTGAYF.

This clone was picked up one time. The gene calls are TRBV6-2 or TRBV6-3 and TRBJ1-4; 7 bases are shared with TRBD1. The CDR3 contains 17 residues. Germline trimming cut 2 bases from V and 3 bases from J; bases unmatched to any gene: 9. Germline CDR1 is MNHEY and CDR2 is SVGEGT. The CDR3 protein is CASSYRRGRPANEKLFF. Here the CDR3 DNA reads TGTGCCAGCAGTTACAGAAGGGGGCGTCCTGCTAATGAAAAACTGTTTTTT.